The clone carrying this T cell receptor beta chain was found once. No antigen is known for it. The entry originates in a study of shared clonotypes between healthy human individuals. Study details: CD4 naive and memory got three plates each, CD8 naive two, CD8 memory one.

This CDR3 region has 15 residues. Trimming left V 2 bases short and J 5 bases short, with 15 bases between. Germline assignment: CDR1 SEHNR and CDR2 FQNEAQ (reference sequence). Each sample came from a Caucasian adult donor living in Nashville, Tennessee. Each replicate PCR on the sorted subsets used 200 to 250 ng DNA (approximately 33,000 T cell genomes). The data were produced by immunoSEQ multiplex PCR, yet TCRdb's version contains in-frame clones alone and is incomplete. The repertoire holds 2 million to 3 million clones, with under 95% as singletons. Study-level results: Clonotypes not shared had lower generation probabilities than those common to all four donors.

The chain links TRBV7-9 to TRBJ2-5, with D perhaps assigned TRBD1 or TRBD2 (5 bases each). Sequenced input: naive CD4+ T cells from PBMCs. Stated subset: CD45RA+ positively selected. The receptor was derived from a man younger than 35 in good health. Some clones in this sample may be carry-over from other donors' samples. CDR3 amino acids: CASSLRRESGETQYF. The CDR3 DNA reads as TGTGCCAGCAGCTTACGCAGGGAGTCCGGGGAGACCCAGTACTTC.